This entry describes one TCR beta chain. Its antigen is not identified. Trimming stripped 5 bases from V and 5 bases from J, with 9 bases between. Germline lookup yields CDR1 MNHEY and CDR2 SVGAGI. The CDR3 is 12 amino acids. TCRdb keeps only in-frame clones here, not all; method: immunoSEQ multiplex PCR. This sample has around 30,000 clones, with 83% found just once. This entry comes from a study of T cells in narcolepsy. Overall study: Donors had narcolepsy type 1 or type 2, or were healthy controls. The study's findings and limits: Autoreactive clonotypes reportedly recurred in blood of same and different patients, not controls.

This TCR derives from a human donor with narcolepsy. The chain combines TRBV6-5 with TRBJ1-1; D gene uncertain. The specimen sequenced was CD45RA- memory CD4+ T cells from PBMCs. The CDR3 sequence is CASSTVGTEAFF. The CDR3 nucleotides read TGTGCCAGCAGTACGGTCGGGACTGAAGCTTTCTTT.